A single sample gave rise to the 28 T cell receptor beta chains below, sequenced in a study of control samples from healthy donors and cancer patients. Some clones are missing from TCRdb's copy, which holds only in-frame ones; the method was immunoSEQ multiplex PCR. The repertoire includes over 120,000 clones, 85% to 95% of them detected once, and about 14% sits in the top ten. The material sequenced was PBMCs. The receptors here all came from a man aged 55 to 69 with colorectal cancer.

The CDR3 DNA reads TGTGCCAGCAGCCCCCTGGGACAGGGGAATGAAAAACTGTTTTTT. Protein sequence: CASSPLGQGNEKLFF. This chain joins TRBV7-2 and TRBJ1-4, with TRBD1 matching 10 bases. The CDR3 is 15 residues long. Germline trimming cut 5 bases from V and 5 bases from J; bases unmatched to any gene: 5. The germline V gene encodes CDR1 SGHTA and CDR2 FQGNSA.

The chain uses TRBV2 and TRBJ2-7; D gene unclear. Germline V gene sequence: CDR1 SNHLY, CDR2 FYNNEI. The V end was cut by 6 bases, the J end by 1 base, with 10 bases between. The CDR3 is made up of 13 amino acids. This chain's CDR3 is CASSQQPSYEQYF. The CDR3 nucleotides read TGTGCCAGCAGCCAACAACCTTCCTACGAGCAGTACTTC. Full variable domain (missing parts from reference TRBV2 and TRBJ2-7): EPEVTQTPSHQVTQMGQEVILRCVPISNHLYFYWYRQILGQKVEFLVSFYNNEISEKSEIFDDQFSVERPDGSNFTLKIRSTKLEDSAMYFCASSQQPSYEQYFGPGTRLTVT.

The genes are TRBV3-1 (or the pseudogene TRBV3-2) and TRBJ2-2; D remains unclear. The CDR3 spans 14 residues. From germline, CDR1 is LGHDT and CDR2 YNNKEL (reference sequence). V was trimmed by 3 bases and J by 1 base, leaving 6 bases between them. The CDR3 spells CASSQGLNTGELFF. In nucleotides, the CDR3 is TGTGCCAGCAGCCAGGGTCTGAACACCGGGGAGCTGTTTTTT.

In nucleotides, the CDR3 is TGCGCCAGCAGCCACCCCGGACAGGGAGGAAGGGATCAGCCCCAGCATTTT. Its translation is CASSHPGQGGRDQPQHF. This rearrangement joins TRBV4-1 to TRBJ1-5; 8 bases agree with TRBD1. With V trimmed by 3 bases and J by 5 bases, 12 bases remained unmatched. Germline CDR1 reads MGHRA; CDR2 reads YSYEKL. This CDR3 comprises 17 residues.

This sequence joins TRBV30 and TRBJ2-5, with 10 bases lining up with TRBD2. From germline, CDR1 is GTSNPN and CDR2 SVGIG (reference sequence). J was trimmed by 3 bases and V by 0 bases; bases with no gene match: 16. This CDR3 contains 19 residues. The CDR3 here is CAWSVTWSSGGAVEETQYF. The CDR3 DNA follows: TGTGCCTGGAGTGTTACGTGGTCTAGCGGGGGAGCGGTGGAAGAGACCCAGTACTTC.

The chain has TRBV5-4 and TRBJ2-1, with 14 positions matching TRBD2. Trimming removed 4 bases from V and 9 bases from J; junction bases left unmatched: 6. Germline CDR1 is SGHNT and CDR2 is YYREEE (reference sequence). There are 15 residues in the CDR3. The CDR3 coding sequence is TGTGCCAGCAGCCTTGGACTAGCGGGGGGACTTGAGCAGTTCTTC. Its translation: CASSLGLAGGLEQFF.

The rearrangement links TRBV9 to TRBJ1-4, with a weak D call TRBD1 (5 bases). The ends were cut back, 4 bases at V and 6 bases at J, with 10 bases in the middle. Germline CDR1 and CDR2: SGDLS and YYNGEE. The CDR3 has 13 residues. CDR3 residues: CASSPGADEKLFF. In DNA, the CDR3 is TGTGCCAGCAGCCCTGGGGCCGATGAAAAACTGTTTTTT.

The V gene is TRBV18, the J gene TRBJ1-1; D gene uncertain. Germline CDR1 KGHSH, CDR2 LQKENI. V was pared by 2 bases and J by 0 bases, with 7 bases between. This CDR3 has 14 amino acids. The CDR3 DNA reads TGTGCCAGCTCACCATCCCAGATGAACACTGAAGCTTTCTTT. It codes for CASSPSQMNTEAFF.

DNA for the CDR3: TGTGCCAGCAGCTTGGAGGTCGAGCAGTACTTC. Its protein is CASSLEVEQYF. V gene TRBV5-8 combines with J gene TRBJ2-7; D not certain. Germline V gives CDR1 SGHTS, CDR2 YDEGEE. The CDR3 spans 11 residues. The ends were cut back, 0 bases at V and 6 bases at J, with 4 bases in the middle.

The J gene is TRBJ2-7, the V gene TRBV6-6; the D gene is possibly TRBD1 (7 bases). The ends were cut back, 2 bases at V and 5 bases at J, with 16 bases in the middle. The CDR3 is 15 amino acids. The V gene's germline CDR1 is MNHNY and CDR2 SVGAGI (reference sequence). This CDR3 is CASSYVGQGGNEQYF. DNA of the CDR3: TGTGCCAGCAGTTACGTCGGGCAGGGGGGCAACGAGCAGTACTTC.

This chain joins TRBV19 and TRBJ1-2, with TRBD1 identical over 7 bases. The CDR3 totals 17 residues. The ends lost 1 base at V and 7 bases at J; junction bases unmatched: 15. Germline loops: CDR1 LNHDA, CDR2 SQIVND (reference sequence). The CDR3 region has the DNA TGTGCCAGTAGTATAGCCGCAGAGGGGGCAGGGTATCTTGGCTACACCTTC. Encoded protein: CASSIAAEGAGYLGYTF.

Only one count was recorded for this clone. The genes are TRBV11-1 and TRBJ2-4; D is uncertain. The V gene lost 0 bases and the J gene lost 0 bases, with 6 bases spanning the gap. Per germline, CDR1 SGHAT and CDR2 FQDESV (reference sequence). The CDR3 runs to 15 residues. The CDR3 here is CASSLALTAKNIQYF. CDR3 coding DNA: TGTGCCAGCAGCTTAGCTCTGACAGCCAAAAACATTCAGTACTTC.

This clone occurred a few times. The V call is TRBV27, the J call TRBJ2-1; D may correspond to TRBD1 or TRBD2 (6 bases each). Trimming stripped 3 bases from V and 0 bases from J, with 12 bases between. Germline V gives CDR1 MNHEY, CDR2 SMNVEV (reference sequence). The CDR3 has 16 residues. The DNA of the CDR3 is TGTGCCAGCAGTTTGGGGTGGGGGGCCTCCTACAATGAGCAGTTCTTC. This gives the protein CASSLGWGASYNEQFF.

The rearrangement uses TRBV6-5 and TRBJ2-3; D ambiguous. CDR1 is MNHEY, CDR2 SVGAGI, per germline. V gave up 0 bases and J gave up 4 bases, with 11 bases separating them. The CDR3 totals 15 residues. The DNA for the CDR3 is TGTGCCAGCAGTTACTCTGGCACACACGCAGATACGCAGTATTTT. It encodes CASSYSGTHADTQYF.

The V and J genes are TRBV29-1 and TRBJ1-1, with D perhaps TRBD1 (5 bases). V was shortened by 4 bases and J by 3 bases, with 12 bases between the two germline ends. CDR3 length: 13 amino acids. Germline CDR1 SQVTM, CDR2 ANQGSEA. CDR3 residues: CSVGRADDTEAFF. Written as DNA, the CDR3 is TGCAGCGTTGGCAGGGCTGATGACACTGAAGCTTTCTTT.

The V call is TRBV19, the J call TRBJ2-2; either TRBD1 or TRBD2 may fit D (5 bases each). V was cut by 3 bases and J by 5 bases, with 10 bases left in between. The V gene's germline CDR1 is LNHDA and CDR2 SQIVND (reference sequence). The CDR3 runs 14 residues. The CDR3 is CASSMGVQTGELFF. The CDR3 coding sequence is TGTGCCAGTAGTATGGGGGTCCAGACCGGGGAGCTGTTTTTT.

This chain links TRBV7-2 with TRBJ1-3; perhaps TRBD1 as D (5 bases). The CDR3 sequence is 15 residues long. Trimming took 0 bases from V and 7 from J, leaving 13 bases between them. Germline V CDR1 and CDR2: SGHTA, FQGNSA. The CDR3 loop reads CASSLAGAGGNTIYF. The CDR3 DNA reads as TGTGCCAGCAGCTTAGCGGGAGCGGGGGGGAACACCATATATTTT.

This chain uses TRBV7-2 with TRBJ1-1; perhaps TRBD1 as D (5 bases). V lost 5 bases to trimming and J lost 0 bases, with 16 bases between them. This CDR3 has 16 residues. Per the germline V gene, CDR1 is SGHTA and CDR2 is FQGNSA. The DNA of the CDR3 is TGTGCCAGCAGCCTAAGAGGGTGGGGGTTGAACACTGAAGCTTTCTTT. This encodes CASSLRGWGLNTEAFF.

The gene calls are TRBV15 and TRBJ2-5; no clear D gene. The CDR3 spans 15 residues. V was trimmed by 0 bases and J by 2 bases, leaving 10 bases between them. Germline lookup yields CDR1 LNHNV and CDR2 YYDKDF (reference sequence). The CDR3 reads CATSRDQPTQETQYF. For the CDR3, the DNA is TGTGCCACCAGCAGAGATCAACCGACTCAAGAGACCCAGTACTTC.

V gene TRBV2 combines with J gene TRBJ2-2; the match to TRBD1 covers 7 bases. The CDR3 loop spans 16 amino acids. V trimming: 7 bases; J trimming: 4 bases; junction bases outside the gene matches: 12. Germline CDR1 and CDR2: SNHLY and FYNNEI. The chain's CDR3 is CASTGQVEQTTGELFF. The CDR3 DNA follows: TGTGCCAGCACAGGACAGGTGGAACAGACCACCGGGGAGCTGTTTTTT.

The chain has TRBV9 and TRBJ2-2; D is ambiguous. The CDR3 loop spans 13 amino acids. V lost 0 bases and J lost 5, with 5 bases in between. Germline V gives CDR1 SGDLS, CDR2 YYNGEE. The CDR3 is CASSVGVTGELFF. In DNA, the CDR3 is TGTGCCAGCAGCGTAGGCGTTACCGGGGAGCTGTTTTTT.

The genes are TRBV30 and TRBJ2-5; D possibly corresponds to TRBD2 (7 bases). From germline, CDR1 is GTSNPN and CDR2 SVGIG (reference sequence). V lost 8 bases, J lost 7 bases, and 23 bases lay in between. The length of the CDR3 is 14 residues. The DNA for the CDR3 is TGTGCCGGAGGTATAGGGGGGGGAACAAGGACCCAGTACTTC. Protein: CAGGIGGGTRTQYF.

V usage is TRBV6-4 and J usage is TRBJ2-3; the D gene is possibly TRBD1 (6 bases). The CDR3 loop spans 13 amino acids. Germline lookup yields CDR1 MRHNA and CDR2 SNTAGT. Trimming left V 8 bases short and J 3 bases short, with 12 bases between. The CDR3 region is CASGNRETDTQYF. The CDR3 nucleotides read TGTGCCAGCGGGAACAGGGAAACAGATACGCAGTATTTT.

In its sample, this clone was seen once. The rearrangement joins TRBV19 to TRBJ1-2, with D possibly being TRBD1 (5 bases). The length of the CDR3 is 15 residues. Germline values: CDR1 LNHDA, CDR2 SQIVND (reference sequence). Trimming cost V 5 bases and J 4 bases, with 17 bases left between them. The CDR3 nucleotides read TGTGCCAGTAGTGACCAGGGATTTCCTCGCTATGGCTACACCTTC. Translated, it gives CASSDQGFPRYGYTF.

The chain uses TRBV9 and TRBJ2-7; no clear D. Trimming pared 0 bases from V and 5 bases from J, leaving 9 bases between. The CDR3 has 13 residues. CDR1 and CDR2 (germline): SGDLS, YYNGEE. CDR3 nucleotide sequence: TGTGCCAGCAGCGTAGGGAGCAGGAACGAGCAGTACTTC. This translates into CASSVGSRNEQYF. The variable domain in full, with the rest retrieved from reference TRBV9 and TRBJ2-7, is DSGVTQTPKHLITATGQRVTLRCSPRSGDLSVYWYQQSLDQGLQFLIQYYNGEERAKGNILERFSAQQFPDLHSELNLSSLELGDSALYFCASSVGSRNEQYFGPGTRLTVT.

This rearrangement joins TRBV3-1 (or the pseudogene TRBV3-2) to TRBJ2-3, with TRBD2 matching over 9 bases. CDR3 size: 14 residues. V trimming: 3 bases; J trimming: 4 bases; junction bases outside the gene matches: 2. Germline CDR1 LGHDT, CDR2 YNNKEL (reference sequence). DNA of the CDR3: TGTGCCAGCAGCCAGCGGGGGGGGTCAGATACGCAGTATTTT. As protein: CASSQRGGSDTQYF.

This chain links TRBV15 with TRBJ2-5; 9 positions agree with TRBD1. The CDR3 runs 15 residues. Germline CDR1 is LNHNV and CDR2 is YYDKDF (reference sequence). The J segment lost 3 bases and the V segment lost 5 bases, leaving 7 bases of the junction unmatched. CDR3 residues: CATSGGTGKKETQYF. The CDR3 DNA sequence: TGTGCCACCAGCGGCGGGACAGGGAAGAAAGAGACCCAGTACTTC. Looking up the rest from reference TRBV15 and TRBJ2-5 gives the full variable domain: DAMVIQNPRYQVTQFGKPVTLSCSQTLNHNVMYWYQQKSSQAPKLLFHYYDKDFNNEADTPDNFQSRRPNTSFCFLDIRSPGLGDTAMYLCATSGGTGKKETQYFGPGTRLLVL.

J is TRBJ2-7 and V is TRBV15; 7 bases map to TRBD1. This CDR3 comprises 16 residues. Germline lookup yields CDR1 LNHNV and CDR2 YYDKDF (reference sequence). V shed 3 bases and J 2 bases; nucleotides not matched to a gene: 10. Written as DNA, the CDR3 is TGTGCCACCAGCAGTCTAACGGTGGGACAGCCCTACGAGCAGTACTTC. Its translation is CATSSLTVGQPYEQYF.